The clone carrying this TCR beta chain was detected a few times. TCR beta CDR3 regions were amplified from RNA transcripts. The HTBI primer set served for first-round RT-PCR of the TCR CDR3. TCRdb reprocessed the multiplex PCR reads via MiXCR and lists one record per CDR3 protein. This repertoire shows more than 350,000 distinct CDR3 sequences, about 16% found once; its top ten account for about 30%. This CDR3 is built from 16 residues. In germline, CDR1 is SGHNT, CDR2 YENEEA. V shed 5 bases, J shed 0 bases, and the junction held 9 bases outside the gene matches. This sample was taken from a study of T cells in Graves' hyperthyroidism and ophthalmopathy. Disease duration under 2 months; hyperthyroidism patients were aged 18 to 65.

This sequence originates from a woman between 25 and 40 years old with Graves' hyperthyroidism. Sequenced: blood. The V call is TRBV11-3, the J call TRBJ1-1; 7 bases match TRBD1. DNA for the CDR3: TGTGCCAGCAGCCCCCGGGACAGCAACATGAACACTGAAGCTTTCTTT. It encodes CASSPRDSNMNTEAFF.